The source of this T cell receptor (beta chain) is a study of B cell selection in AIRE deficiency. The protocol was immunoSEQ multiplex PCR, while the TCRdb copy is restricted to in-frame clones and leaves out a portion. The sample lists roughly 25,000 clones; less than 97% were seen once. V was trimmed by 5 bases and J by 2 bases, leaving 7 bases between them. This CDR3 spans 12 amino acids. CDR1 and CDR2 from the germline V gene are MDHEN and SYDVKM. CD4+CD127+ cells were sorted as the conventional CD4 T cells. The specimen sequenced was CD4+CD127+ conventional T cells sorted from PBMCs. The rearrangement joins TRBV28 to TRBJ2-7; D may correspond to TRBD1 or TRBD2 (5 bases each). The source of this sequence is a human donor in good health. The CDR3 loop is CASSEGPYEQYF. The DNA of the CDR3 is TGTGCCAGCAGTGAGGGGCCCTACGAGCAGTACTTC.